The 20 T cell receptor beta chains presented below share a single source sample, sequenced in a study of blood T cells in healthy people across ages. Together with a sample-barcoded 5' primer, a J-beta primer mix was included in a second PCR lasting roughly 6 to 12 cycles. TCRdb ran MiXCR on the 5' RACE reads and lists one entry per CDR3 protein. This table holds about 730,000 distinct CDR3 sequences, about 40% found once. The sample was blood. The receptors here all came from a woman between 55 and 75 years old in good health.

This chain connects TRBV4-2 to TRBJ2-1; D might be TRBD1 or TRBD2, each matching 5 bases. The V gene's germline CDR1 is LGHNA and CDR2 YNFKEQ. The CDR3 runs 16 residues. V lost 6 bases and J 8 bases, leaving 23 bases between the germline ends. The CDR3 loop reads CASRFSGGPTSDEQFF. Written as DNA, the CDR3 is TGTGCCAGCAGGTTTAGTGGGGGACCAACCTCCGATGAGCAGTTCTTC.

This chain uses TRBV4-3 with TRBJ2-1, with TRBD2 as a possible D gene (6 bases). The CDR3 extends over 15 amino acids. Germline loops: CDR1 LGHNA, CDR2 YSLEER. V shed 4 bases and J shed 4 bases, with 14 bases lying between them. CDR3 DNA: TGCGCCAGCAGCCGGGGGGAATGGGGTTACAATGAGCAGTTCTTC. Amino acid sequence: CASSRGEWGYNEQFF.

The chain combines TRBV10-3 with TRBJ2-1, with D perhaps assigned TRBD1 or TRBD2 (5 bases each). The J call may be faulty, since TRBJ2-7 better matches the DNA end. Germline loops: CDR1 ENHRY, CDR2 SYGVKD. The CDR3 length is 14 residues. The CDR3 bases are TGTGCCATCAGGGAGGCGAGCAGGGTCAATGAGCAGTACTTC. This translates into CAIREASRVNEQYF.

This clonotype was counted between two and nine times. This chain joins TRBV6-1 and TRBJ2-2; D ambiguous. Germline V gives CDR1 MNHNS, CDR2 SASEGT. CDR3 length: 14 residues. Trimming removed 6 bases at V and 4 bases at J, with 12 bases between. The CDR3 protein is CASRVDSGTGELFF. The CDR3 DNA follows: TGTGCCAGCAGGGTAGACTCAGGCACCGGGGAGCTGTTTTTT.

CDR3 sequence (DNA): TGTGCCAGCAGTGTTCGAACTAGCGGGAGACGCGGCGGGGAGCTGTTTTTT. It specifies CASSVRTSGRRGGELFF. The chain carries TRBV28 and TRBJ2-2, with TRBD2 matching 11 bases. Germline loops: CDR1 MDHEN, CDR2 SYDVKM. V lost 5 bases and J lost 7; bases outside the gene matches: 12. CDR3 size: 17 residues. Supplemented by reference TRBV28 and TRBJ2-2, the full variable domain reads DVKVTQSSRYLVKRTGEKVFLECVQDMDHENMFWYRQDPGLGLRLIYFSYDVKMKEKGDIPEGYSVSREKKERFSLILESASTNQTSMYLCASSVRTSGRRGGELFFGEGSRLTVL.

J is TRBJ2-1 and V is TRBV9, with D unclear. The CDR3 is 14 residues long. Trimming pared 2 bases from V and 9 bases from J, leaving 15 bases between. Germline V gives CDR1 SGDLS, CDR2 YYNGEE. The CDR3 DNA follows: TGTGCCAGCAGCGTCGAGAGTCTAGGCTTTGAGCAGTTCTTC. Translated: CASSVESLGFEQFF. The whole variable domain, filled in from reference TRBV9 and TRBJ2-1, reads DSGVTQTPKHLITATGQRVTLRCSPRSGDLSVYWYQQSLDQGLQFLIQYYNGEERAKGNILERFSAQQFPDLHSELNLSSLELGDSALYFCASSVESLGFEQFFGPGTRLTVL.

Concerning this clonotype: Since no conserved phenylalanine or tryptophan closes the CDR3, a read error is the likely cause. The chain joins TRBV10-3 to TRBJ2-3, with D perhaps given as TRBD1 or TRBD2 (5 bases each). There are 14 residues in the CDR3. V was clipped by 6 bases and J by 1 base, with 11 bases between them. From germline, CDR1 is ENHRY and CDR2 SYGVKD. For the CDR3, the DNA is TGTGCCATCAGGGAGGACACCTGCACAGATACGCAGTATTAT. It is translated as CAIREDTCTDTQYY.

Points on this clonotype: Given a much more abundant clone one base away, this may be a read error. The chain recombines TRBV12-3 or TRBV12-4 with TRBJ1-2, with TRBD1 matching over 10 bases. The length of the CDR3 is 15 residues. The CDR3 spells CAGSLRDRGIDGYTF. CDR3 in DNA: TGTGCCGGCAGTTTACGGGACAGGGGTATTGATGGCTACACCTTC.

This chain links TRBV14 with TRBJ2-1; TRBD2 agrees at 10 bases. The germline V gene has CDR1 SGHDN and CDR2 FVKESK. The CDR3 sequence is 18 residues long. Trimming at V came to 0 bases and at J to 5 bases, leaving 10 bases not matched to a gene. CDR3 DNA sequence: TGTGCCAGCAGCCAAGATTCGCGAGCGGGAGGGGATAACAATGAGCAGTTCTTC. This gives the protein CASSQDSRAGGDNNEQFF.

Notes on this clonotype: Germline and junction disagree at one end, which may indicate a read error. Here the CDR3 reads CSARSATNGKLFF. For the CDR3, the DNA is TGCAGTGCTAGATCCGCAACTAATGGAAAACTGTTTTTT. The V call is TRBV20-1, the J call TRBJ1-4; D not resolved. CDR3 length equals 13 residues. Germline CDR1 is DFQATT and CDR2 is SNEGSKA (reference sequence).

This clonotype occurred many times. CDR3 sequence reads: CASSADRGSYNEQFF. The CDR3 nucleotides read TGTGCCAGCAGCGCGGACAGGGGTTCCTACAATGAGCAGTTCTTC. This chain joins TRBV11-2 and TRBJ2-1; 9 positions agree with TRBD1. Germline CDR1 SGHAT, CDR2 FQNNGV. The CDR3 consists of 15 residues. The junction had 3 bases not matched to a gene; V was cut back by 5 bases and J by 1 base. The full variable domain, completed using reference TRBV11-2 and TRBJ2-1, is EAGVAQSPRYKIIEKRQSVAFWCNPISGHATLYWYQQILGQGPKLLIQFQNNGVVDDSQLPKDRFSAERLKGVDSTLKIQPAKLEDSAVYLCASSADRGSYNEQFFGPGTRLTVL.

This rearrangement joins TRBV3-1 to TRBJ2-4, with 14 bases that match TRBD2. Near its end, the DNA agrees better with TRBJ2-7, so the J call may be wrong. Germline V CDR1 and CDR2: LGHDT, YNNKEL (reference sequence). The length of the CDR3 is 16 residues. The CDR3 sequence is CASSLTSGRASYEQYF. CDR3 DNA sequence: TGTGCCAGCAGCCTGACTAGCGGGAGGGCCAGCTACGAGCAGTACTTC.

This clonotype was seen a handful of times. This rearrangement joins TRBV5-1 to TRBJ2-7; D possibly corresponds to TRBD2 (5 bases). Trimming left V 0 bases short and J 2 bases short, with 15 bases between. The CDR3 sequence is 16 residues long. Germline V gene sequence: CDR1 SGHRS, CDR2 YFSETQ. The CDR3 sequence is CASSLAEGAAAYEQYF. The CDR3 DNA reads as TGCGCCAGCAGCTTGGCCGAGGGCGCCGCCGCCTACGAGCAGTACTTC.

This clonotype has more than one count but fewer than ten. The chain carries TRBV25-1 and TRBJ2-1; D is ambiguous. The DNA end is a closer match to TRBJ2-7, so the J assignment may be wrong. In germline, CDR1 is MGHDK, CDR2 SYGVNS. This CDR3 is built from 13 residues. The CDR3 protein is CASSDGYYNEQYF. CDR3 bases: TGTGCCAGCAGCGACGGGTACTACAATGAGCAGTACTTC.

The CDR3 loop reads CASSGTQNYGYTF. The CDR3, as DNA: TGTGCCAGCTCCGGGACACAGAACTATGGCTACACCTTC. The chain employs TRBV27 and TRBJ1-2; D may be TRBD1 (6 bases). V was pared by 8 bases and J by 2 bases, with 12 bases between. Germline V gene lookup returns CDR1 MNHEY and CDR2 SMNVEV (reference sequence). This CDR3 spans 13 amino acids.

This chain links TRBV2 with TRBJ1-5; 7 bases are shared with TRBD1. The V gene end was trimmed by 5 bases and the J gene end by 0 bases; junction bases not matched to a gene: 4. The CDR3 has 15 amino acids. Germline V lookup: CDR1 SNHLY, CDR2 FYNNEI. CDR3 sequence: CASSMQGVSNQPQHF. CDR3 nucleotides: TGTGCCAGCAGTATGCAGGGGGTTAGCAATCAGCCCCAGCATTTT.

The gene calls are TRBV3-1 and TRBJ2-5; D call uncertain. There are 12 residues in the CDR3. Per the germline V gene, CDR1 is LGHDT and CDR2 is YNNKEL (reference sequence). The germline V and J ends were trimmed by 6 bases and 5 bases, with 10 bases remaining between them. CDR3 protein: CASRQSRETQYF. The CDR3 region has the DNA TGTGCCAGCAGACAGTCACGGGAGACCCAGTACTTC.

This clonotype came up a few times. The chain links TRBV7-9 to TRBJ2-5; tentatively, D is TRBD1 (6 bases). This CDR3 is built from 12 residues. Germline V gene lookup returns CDR1 SEHNR and CDR2 FQNEAQ (reference sequence). Trimming removed 3 bases from V and 9 bases from J, with 11 bases in between. The DNA for the CDR3 is TGTGCCAGCAGCTTGGGGGACAATCCCCAGTACTTC. It translates to CASSLGDNPQYF.

The CDR3 region has the DNA TGTGCCAGCAGCTTCACTAGCGGCCAGAAAGAGACCCAGTACTTC. It is translated as CASSFTSGQKETQYF. The V and J genes are TRBV11-1 and TRBJ2-5; TRBD2 agrees at 8 bases. Germline values: CDR1 SGHAT, CDR2 FQDESV (reference sequence). The CDR3 consists of 15 residues. After removal of 3 bases from V and 3 bases from J, the junction contained 6 bases not matched to a gene.

This chain joins TRBV6-6 and TRBJ2-1, with D perhaps matching TRBD1 (6 bases). The CDR3 totals 12 residues. Germline lookup yields CDR1 MNHNY and CDR2 SVGAGI (reference sequence). V gave up 6 bases and J gave up 8 bases, with 11 bases separating them. The CDR3 nucleotides are TGTGCCAGCAGATCCTACAGGGATGAGCAGTTCTTC. It encodes CASRSYRDEQFF.